The clone carrying this TCR beta chain was picked up many times. What it recognizes is unknown. This sample's RNA came from whole unsorted tissue. The normal lung tissue was taken more than 3 cm from the tumor edge. This sample stems from a study of tumor and adjacent non-tumor tissue in lung cancer. Study-wide results and limits: Shorter survival was associated with higher TCR diversity in tumors. Tumor repertoires had a smaller top 100 clone share than normal lung. Tumor tissue had significantly higher TCR diversity than normal lung.

TCRbeta libraries were built with three rounds of nested PCR, modified from ARM-PCR. TCRdb itself ran the multiplex PCR reads through MiXCR, one entry per CDR3 protein. The sample includes about 98,000 distinct CDR3 sequences, 80% seen only once; the top ten take about 29%. The CDR3 is 13 residues long. The ends lost 7 bases at V and 1 base at J; junction bases unmatched: 5. Germline loops: CDR1 DFQATT, CDR2 SNEGSKA (reference sequence). Sequenced input: distant non-tumor lung tissue. The chain carries TRBV20-1 and TRBJ1-1; 8 bases map to TRBD1. This TCR was recovered from a man in his 60s with small cell lung cancer. This CDR3 reads CSVGQGANTEAFF. The CDR3 bases are TGCAGTGTGGGGCAGGGGGCGAACACTGAAGCTTTCTTT.